This is a list of T cell receptor beta chains from one sample in a study of cytomegalovirus exposure and HLA in healthy donors. The repertoire was sequenced with immunoSEQ multiplex PCR; TCRdb's copy has only in-frame clones and lacks some. The sample contains about 110,000 clones, 75% of which appear only once. The sequencing sample was made of PBMCs. The origin of the receptors is a male donor in good health and CMV-seropositive. Each CDR3 is given with its conserved first and last residue. A D gene is named only where the DNA matches it firmly. Some rows mark clone size as missing; the rest say once, few, many or name a class of expanded clone.

clone_size	v_call	d_call	j_call	cdr3_nt	cdr3_aa
.	TRBV5-4	.	TRBJ2-3	TGTGCCAGCAGCTCCCGGCTGAGCGGGAGCACAGATACGCAGTATTTT	CASSSRLSGSTDTQYF
.	TRBV28	TRBD1	TRBJ1-2	TGTGCCAGCAGCTCTCCGGGACAGGGGGGCTATGGCTACACCTTC	CASSSPGQGGYGYTF
once	TRBV7-2	TRBD2	TRBJ2-5	TGTGCCAGCAGCACTGGACTAGCGGGGGGGCAAGAGACCCAGTACTTC	CASSTGLAGGQETQYF
.	TRBV5-4	TRBD1	TRBJ2-7	TGTGCCAGCAGCTTGCCTCAGGGGGTCAACGAGCAGTACTTC	CASSLPQGVNEQYF
.	TRBV15	TRBD1	TRBJ1-2	TGTGCCACCAGCAGAGTCCCGTTGGGACAGGGCAACTATGGCTACACCTTC	CATSRVPLGQGNYGYTF
once	TRBV5-1	.	TRBJ2-7	TGCGCCAGCAGCTTGCGACCAGGTGAGTCGATGTACTACGAGCAGTACTTC	CASSLRPGESMYYEQYF
once	TRBV6-1	TRBD1	TRBJ1-2	TGTGCCAGCAGGCCGGGACAGGGTACCTATGGCTACACCTTC	CASRPGQGTYGYTF
.	TRBV7-3	.	TRBJ2-3	TGTGCCAGCAGCTTAAGTTTCTCCCCAGATACGCAGTATTTT	CASSLSFSPDTQYF
.	TRBV5-1	.	TRBJ2-2	TGCGCCAGCAGCTTGTCCGGGGGGAACACCGGGGAGCTGTTTTTT	CASSLSGGNTGELFF
.	TRBV4-1	.	TRBJ1-3	TGCGCCAGCAGCCAGGCCTCGGGTCGTGGAACTGGAAACACCATATATTTT	CASSQASGRGTGNTIYF
.	TRBV2	.	TRBJ2-4	TGTGCCAGCAGCGCCCTCTCATCGGGTGGAAACATTCAGTACTTC	CASSALSSGGNIQYF
few	TRBV18	.	TRBJ1-2	TGTGCCAGCTCAAGGGTCCGGGACTCCCCCGACTATGGCTACACCTTC	CASSRVRDSPDYGYTF
.	TRBV5-6	.	TRBJ2-3	TGTGCCAGCAGTCAAGACCAACAGGGAAAATTTAGCACAGATACGCAGTATTTT	CASSQDQQGKFSTDTQYF
.	TRBV29-1	.	TRBJ1-1	TGCAGCGTACGGGACACCACATTGGGTGAAGCTTTCTTT	CSVRDTTLGEAFF
.	TRBV10-3	TRBD1	TRBJ2-3	TGTGCCATCAGTACCGACAGGGGAGCCGGGGATACGCAGTATTTT	CAISTDRGAGDTQYF
.	TRBV7-3	.	TRBJ2-3	TGTGCCAGCAGCCGAAAACAGGGAATAGATACGCAGTATTTT	CASSRKQGIDTQYF
.	TRBV5-6	.	TRBJ2-2	TGTGCCAGCAGCTTGTCGGGTTTGAACACCGGGGAGCTGTTTTTT	CASSLSGLNTGELFF
.	TRBV5-1	TRBD1	TRBJ1-2	TGCGCCAGCAGCATAGGACAGGTCGGTCGCTACACCTTC	CASSIGQVGRYTF
.	TRBV18	TRBD1	TRBJ2-7	TGTGCCAGCTCGGCCACAGGGGATAGCTCCTACGAGCAGTACTTC	CASSATGDSSYEQYF
.	TRBV30	.	TRBJ1-1	TGTGCCTGGAGTAACAGGGCCGAAGCTTTCTTT	CAWSNRAEAFF
.	TRBV27	TRBD1	TRBJ2-7	TGTGCCAGCAGTTCCCTTGACAGGGGCTACGAGCAGTACTTC	CASSSLDRGYEQYF
once	TRBV28	TRBD1	TRBJ1-5	TGTGCCAGCAGTTTGTCCGGGACAGCCAAGTACCGGGGATGGGAGCCCCAGCATTTT	CASSLSGTAKYRGWEPQHF
.	TRBV6-5	TRBD1	TRBJ1-2	TGTGCCAGCAGTTACCAGAAATCCGGGACAGGGTATGGCTACACCTTC	CASSYQKSGTGYGYTF
.	TRBV5-1	.	TRBJ1-2	TGCGCCAGCAGCTTGGCCGAGGGTTTTGGCTACACCTTC	CASSLAEGFGYTF
.	TRBV6-5	TRBD1	TRBJ2-1	TGTGCCAGCAAACCGGGACAGGGCGACAATGAGCAGTTCTTC	CASKPGQGDNEQFF
.	TRBV7-9	.	TRBJ1-3	TGTGCCAGCAGCTTAAAGCAGGGAGGCCCATCGGGACCCATATATTTT	CASSLKQGGPSGPIYF
.	TRBV27	.	TRBJ2-1	TGTGCCAGCAGTTACTACCCAGGGTACAATGAGCAGTTCTTC	CASSYYPGYNEQFF
.	TRBV25-1	TRBD1	TRBJ1-5	TGTGCCAGCAGTGCCTCACAGGGGGCCAATCAGCCCCAGCATTTT	CASSASQGANQPQHF
.	TRBV27	.	TRBJ2-6	TGTGCCAGCACCCTATCAAGCTCTGGGGCCAACGTCCTGACTTTC	CASTLSSSGANVLTF
.	TRBV27	TRBD1	TRBJ2-7	TGTGCCAGCAAACAGGGGAACTCTAATTTTTACGAGCAGTACTTC	CASKQGNSNFYEQYF
few	TRBV19	.	TRBJ1-2	TGTGCCAGTAGTATAGCTAACAGACCCCTCGAGGGCTACACCTTC	CASSIANRPLEGYTF
.	TRBV18	.	TRBJ2-6	TGTGCCAGCTCACCCGTAACTATGAGTGGCTCTGGGGCCAACGTCCTGACTTTC	CASSPVTMSGSGANVLTF
.	TRBV11-2	.	TRBJ2-5	TGTGCCAGCAGCAAGCACCGGGGTGAGACCCAGTACTTC	CASSKHRGETQYF
.	TRBV6-4	.	TRBJ1-4	TGTGCCAGCAACCTCCGGGATCGGGAAAAACTGTTTTTT	CASNLRDREKLFF
few	TRBV27	TRBD2	TRBJ2-3	TGTGCCAGCAGTTTTATCGGACTAGCGGGGAGCACAGATACGCAGTATTTT	CASSFIGLAGSTDTQYF
.	TRBV6-5	.	TRBJ1-5	TGTGCCAGCTGCCAGTCTAGCAATCAGCCCCAGCATTTT	CASCQSSNQPQHF
once	TRBV15	.	TRBJ2-1	TGTGCCACCAGCAGAGATTTAGAGGGGCGGGATAGCAATGAGCAGTTCTTC	CATSRDLEGRDSNEQFF
.	TRBV27	.	TRBJ1-6	TGTGCCAGCAGTCTTACCTGGCCGGAGAATTCACCCCTCCACTTT	CASSLTWPENSPLHF
.	TRBV2	TRBD1	TRBJ1-4	TGTGCCAGCAGTGGCTTGACAGGGACTAATGAAAAACTGTTTTTT	CASSGLTGTNEKLFF
.	TRBV6-5	.	TRBJ2-2	TGTGCCAGCGGGGCAGGGAACACCGGGGAGCTGTTTTTT	CASGAGNTGELFF
.	TRBV4-1	.	TRBJ1-1	TGCGCCAGCAGCCAAGTTAGTCGGATCGGGGGCACTGAAGCTTTCTTT	CASSQVSRIGGTEAFF
few	TRBV2	TRBD1	TRBJ1-5	TGTGCCAGCAGCCTAAGGGGGACAGTCAATCAGCCCCAGCATTTT	CASSLRGTVNQPQHF
.	TRBV4-2	.	TRBJ1-2	TGTGCCAGCAGCCAAGACCGCGGGTTCCTAACTGCTGGCTACACCTTC	CASSQDRGFLTAGYTF
.	TRBV2	TRBD2	TRBJ2-7	TGTGCCAGCAGCTTCGGACTAGCGGGATTCTATTACGAGCAGTACTTC	CASSFGLAGFYYEQYF
.	TRBV5-4	TRBD1	TRBJ1-2	TGTGCCAGCAGCATCTCTACAGGGGTCGGCTATGGCTACACCTTC	CASSISTGVGYGYTF
.	TRBV7-2	.	TRBJ2-2	TGTGCCAGCAGCTTAAGACTCCCTGGCACCGGGGAGCTGTTTTTT	CASSLRLPGTGELFF
.	TRBV5-6	TRBD1	TRBJ2-3	TGTGCCAGCAGCTTTTCCCAGGGGGCAGATACGCAGTATTTT	CASSFSQGADTQYF
.	TRBV9	TRBD2	TRBJ2-3	TGTGCCAGCAGCGTAGGAGCGGGAGGAACTAGCACAGATACGCAGTATTTT	CASSVGAGGTSTDTQYF
.	TRBV9	.	TRBJ1-3	TGTGCCAGCAGCGTTAGGGTACAGGGAAGAAACACCATATATTTT	CASSVRVQGRNTIYF